This T cell receptor (beta chain) originates from a study of blood T cell repertoires in COVID-19. For the study at large: PBMCs, B-cell-depleted T cells, or T cells were the source of the cDNA or gDNA that made up the material.

Trimming shortened V by 5 bases and J by 2 bases, and 24 bases separated the two germline ends. Germline V gene data show CDR1 as MNHEY and CDR2 as SVGEGT. The CDR3 has 19 residues. Per the original data handling: Nucleated cell number was recorded as an estimate derived from reference gene primer amplification. Sequencing used immunoSEQ multiplex PCR; TCRdb keeps in-frame clones, though not all of them. D and trimming come from the DNA, and the V and J calls and clone size come from that table. The repertoire has some 80,000 clones, roughly 79% of them found once; the top ten carry 15% to 20%. The receptor was derived from a human donor in a cohort sampled during active COVID-19. Sequencing input: peripheral blood. The chain carries TRBV6-2 or TRBV6-3 and TRBJ2-2; D uncertain. CDR3 protein: CASSLYYLTATENTGELFF. The CDR3 coding sequence is TGTGCCAGCAGTCTTTACTATTTGACCGCGACTGAAAACACCGGGGAGCTGTTTTTT.